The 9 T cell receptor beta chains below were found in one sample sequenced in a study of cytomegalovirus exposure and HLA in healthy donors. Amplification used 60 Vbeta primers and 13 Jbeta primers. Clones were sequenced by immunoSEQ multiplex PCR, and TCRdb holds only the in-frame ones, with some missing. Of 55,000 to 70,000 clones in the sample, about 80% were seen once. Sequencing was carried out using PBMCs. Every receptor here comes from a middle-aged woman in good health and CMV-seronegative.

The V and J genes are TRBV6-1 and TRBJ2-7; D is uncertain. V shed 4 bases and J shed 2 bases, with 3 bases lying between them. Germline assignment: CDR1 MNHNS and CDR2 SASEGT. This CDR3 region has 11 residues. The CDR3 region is CASSVTYEQYF. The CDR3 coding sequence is TGTGCCAGCAGTGTTACCTACGAGCAGTACTTC.

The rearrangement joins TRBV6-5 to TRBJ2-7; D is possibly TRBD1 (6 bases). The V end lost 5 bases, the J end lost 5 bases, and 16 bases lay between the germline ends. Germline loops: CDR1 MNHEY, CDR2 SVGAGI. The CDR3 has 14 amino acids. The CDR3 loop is CASSDRWSMDEQYF. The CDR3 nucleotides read TGTGCCAGCAGTGACAGGTGGAGTATGGACGAGCAGTACTTC.

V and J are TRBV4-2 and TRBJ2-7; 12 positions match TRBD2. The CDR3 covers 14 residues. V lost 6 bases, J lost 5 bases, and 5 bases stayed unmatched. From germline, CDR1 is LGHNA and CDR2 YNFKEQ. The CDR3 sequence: CASRRLAGEHEQYF. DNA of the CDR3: TGTGCCAGCAGACGACTAGCGGGAGAACACGAGCAGTACTTC.

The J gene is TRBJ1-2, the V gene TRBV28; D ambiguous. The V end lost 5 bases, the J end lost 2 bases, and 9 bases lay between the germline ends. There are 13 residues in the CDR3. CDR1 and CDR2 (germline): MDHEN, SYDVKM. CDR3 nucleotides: TGTGCCAGCAGTATTGGAGAGAACTATGGCTACACCTTC. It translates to CASSIGENYGYTF.

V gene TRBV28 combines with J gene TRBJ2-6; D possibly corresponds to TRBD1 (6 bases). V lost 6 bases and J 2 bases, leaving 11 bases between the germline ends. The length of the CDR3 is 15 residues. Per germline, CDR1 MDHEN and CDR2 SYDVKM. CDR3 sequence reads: CASSRTGTGANVLTF. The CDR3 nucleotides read TGTGCCAGCAGCCGTACAGGGACTGGGGCCAACGTCCTGACTTTC.

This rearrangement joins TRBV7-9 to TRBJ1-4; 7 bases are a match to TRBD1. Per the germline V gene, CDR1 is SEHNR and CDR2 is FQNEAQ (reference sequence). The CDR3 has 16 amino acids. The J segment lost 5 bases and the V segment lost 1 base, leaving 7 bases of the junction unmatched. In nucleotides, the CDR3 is TGTGCCAGCAGCTTAGATGAGACAGGGATGAATGAAAAACTGTTTTTT. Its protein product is CASSLDETGMNEKLFF.

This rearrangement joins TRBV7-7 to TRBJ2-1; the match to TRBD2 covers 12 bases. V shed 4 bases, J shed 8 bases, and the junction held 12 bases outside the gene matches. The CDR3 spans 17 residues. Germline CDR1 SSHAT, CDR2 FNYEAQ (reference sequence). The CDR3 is CASSWRGASGRAHEQFF. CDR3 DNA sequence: TGTGCCAGCAGCTGGCGGGGGGCTAGCGGGAGGGCCCATGAGCAGTTCTTC.

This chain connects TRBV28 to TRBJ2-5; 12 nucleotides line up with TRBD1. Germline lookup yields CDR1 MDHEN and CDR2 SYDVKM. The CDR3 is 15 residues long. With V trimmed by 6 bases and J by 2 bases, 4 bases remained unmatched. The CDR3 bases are TGTGCCAGCAGCTTGGGACAGGGGGCACAAGAGACCCAGTACTTC. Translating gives CASSLGQGAQETQYF.

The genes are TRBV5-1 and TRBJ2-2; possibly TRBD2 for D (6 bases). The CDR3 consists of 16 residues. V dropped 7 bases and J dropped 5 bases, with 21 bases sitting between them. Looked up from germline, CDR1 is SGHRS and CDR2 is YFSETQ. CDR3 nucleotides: TGCGCCAGCTCTCGGCGGGAAGGTGGAAGGACCGGGGAGCTGTTTTTT. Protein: CASSRREGGRTGELFF.